Listed below are T cell receptor beta chains from one sample, sequenced in a study of cytomegalovirus exposure and HLA in healthy donors. This table comes from immunoSEQ multiplex PCR, and its TCRdb copy is limited to in-frame clones, with some not included. The sample totals 150,000 or so clones. The sequencing sample was made of PBMCs. These receptors were taken from a woman in her forties or fifties in good health and CMV-seronegative. The CDR3 runs from the conserved cysteine through the conserved F or W. D genes are given only for firm matches.

D: -
J: TRBJ2-7
V: TRBV18
DNA: TGTGCCAGCTCACCGTCTGTACGGGGGTCCTCCTACGAGCAGTACTTC
CDR3: CASSPSVRGSSYEQYF

D: -
J: TRBJ2-5
V: TRBV2
DNA: TGTGCCAGCAGTGTCATCACTCCTGGAGAGACCCAGTACTTC
CDR3: CASSVITPGETQYF

D: -
J: TRBJ1-1
V: TRBV2
DNA: TGTGCCAGCAGTGAACAGGGTTGGACTGAAGCTTTCTTT
CDR3: CASSEQGWTEAFF

D: -
J: TRBJ1-5
V: TRBV30
DNA: TGTGCCTGGAGTATTGGCAGGGCTCAGCCCCAGCATTTT
CDR3: CAWSIGRAQPQHF

D: -
J: TRBJ1-5
V: TRBV5-1
DNA: TGCGCCAGCAGCTTGGTGCAGGGCAGTCAGCCCCAGCATTTT
CDR3: CASSLVQGSQPQHF

D: -
J: TRBJ1-1
V: TRBV28
DNA: TGTGCCAGCAGCCCCCGGCGGCCGTTTGAAGCTTTCTTT
CDR3: CASSPRRPFEAFF

D: -
J: TRBJ2-1
V: TRBV28
DNA: TGTGCCAGCAGTGACGTCCCGACTAGTAACAATGAGCAGTTCTTC
CDR3: CASSDVPTSNNEQFF

D: TRBD2
J: TRBJ2-7
V: TRBV15
DNA: TGTGCCACCAGCCGGGGTGGGGGGGTGGGCTCCTACGAGCAGTACTTC
CDR3: CATSRGGGVGSYEQYF

D: -
J: TRBJ2-7
V: TRBV10-3
DNA: TGTGCCACACTAGGGGTTCCGGGACTCTTAAACTCCTACGAGCAGTACTTC
CDR3: CATLGVPGLLNSYEQYF

D: -
J: TRBJ1-4
V: TRBV19
DNA: TGTGCCAGTAGTTTGGGAGGACTGGCATTTTTTGAAAAACTGTTTTTT
CDR3: CASSLGGLAFFEKLFF

D: -
J: TRBJ2-7
V: TRBV7-3
DNA: TGTGCCAGCAGCTTCCAGGGCTTAGGGTCCTACGAGCAGTACTTC
CDR3: CASSFQGLGSYEQYF

D: TRBD1
J: TRBJ2-7
V: TRBV18
DNA: TGTGCCAGCTCACTGGACAGGGAAGAGCAGTACTTC
CDR3: CASSLDREEQYF

D: -
J: TRBJ1-2
V: TRBV25-1
DNA: TGTGCCAGCAGTGAATGGGGAACAGGCGGTGGCTACACCTTC
CDR3: CASSEWGTGGGYTF

D: -
J: TRBJ2-2
V: TRBV15
DNA: TGTGCCACCAGCAACCCACAGGCGACCGGGGAGCTGTTTTTT
CDR3: CATSNPQATGELFF

D: -
J: TRBJ2-1
V: TRBV2
DNA: TGTGCCAGCATCAGAAACAGGGAGATGCACAATGAGCAGTTCTTC
CDR3: CASIRNREMHNEQFF

D: -
J: TRBJ2-3
V: TRBV9
DNA: TGTGCCAGCAGCGAGGTGGAGGGAGTCCTGAGTGGTACGCAGTATTTT
CDR3: CASSEVEGVLSGTQYF

D: TRBD1
J: TRBJ2-7
V: TRBV7-3
DNA: TGTGCCAGCAGCTTACACAGGGGGCAGGGCGAGCAGTACTTC
CDR3: CASSLHRGQGEQYF

D: -
J: TRBJ2-3
V: TRBV5-6
DNA: TGTGCCAGCAGCCGACTAGGTGGGGAGAGCACAGATACGCAGTATTTT
CDR3: CASSRLGGESTDTQYF

D: -
J: TRBJ2-1
V: TRBV5-1
DNA: TGCGCCAGCAGCCCGACAGGGACGGGGAGGAGGAATGAGCAGTTCTTC
CDR3: CASSPTGTGRRNEQFF

D: TRBD2
J: TRBJ2-7
V: TRBV11-2
DNA: TGTGCCAGCAGCCCGGGGGGGGCCTACGAGCAGTACTTC
CDR3: CASSPGGAYEQYF

D: TRBD1
J: TRBJ2-1
V: TRBV7-2
DNA: TGTGCCAGCAGCTTAGCGACCGGGACAGGGGTCTACAATGAGCAGTTCTTC
CDR3: CASSLATGTGVYNEQFF

D: TRBD1
J: TRBJ1-4
V: TRBV4-3
DNA: TGCGCCAGCAGCCCGGGACAGGGCGAGGCTAATGAAAAACTGTTTTTT
CDR3: CASSPGQGEANEKLFF

D: TRBD2
J: TRBJ2-1
V: TRBV9
DNA: TGTGCCAGCAGCACCAGCCGTAGGCGGGGGGGAGGCAATGAGCAGTTCTTC
CDR3: CASSTSRRRGGGNEQFF

D: -
J: TRBJ2-7
V: TRBV29-1
DNA: TGCAGCGTTGTGGGGGCCCTGACAGGAGCCTACGAGCAGTACTTC
CDR3: CSVVGALTGAYEQYF